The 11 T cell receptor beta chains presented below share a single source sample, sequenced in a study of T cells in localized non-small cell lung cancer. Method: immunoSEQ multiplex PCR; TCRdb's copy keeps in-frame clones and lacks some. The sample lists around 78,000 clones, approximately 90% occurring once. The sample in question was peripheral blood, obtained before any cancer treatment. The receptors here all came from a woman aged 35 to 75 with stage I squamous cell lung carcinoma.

CDR3 sequence: CASSLEGFGANVLTF. Here the CDR3 DNA reads TGTGCCAGCAGCTTAGAAGGGTTTGGGGCCAACGTCCTGACTTTC. V and J are TRBV7-9 and TRBJ2-6; D unclear. Trimming removed 1 base from V and 3 bases from J, with 7 bases in between. This CDR3 region has 15 residues. The germline gives CDR1 SEHNR, CDR2 FQNEAQ (reference sequence). Full variable domain (remainder filled in from reference TRBV7-9 and TRBJ2-6): DTGVSQNPRHKITKRGQNVTFRCDPISEHNRLYWYRQTLGQGPEFLTYFQNEAQLEKSRLLSDRFSAERPKGSFSTLEIQRTEQGDSAMYLCASSLEGFGANVLTFGAGSRLTVL.

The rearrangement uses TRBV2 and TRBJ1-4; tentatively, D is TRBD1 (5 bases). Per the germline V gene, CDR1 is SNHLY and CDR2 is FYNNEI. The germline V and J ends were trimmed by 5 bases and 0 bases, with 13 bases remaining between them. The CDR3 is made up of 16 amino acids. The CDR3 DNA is TGTGCCAGCAGTCTATTCAGGGTCGCAACTAATGAAAAACTGTTTTTT. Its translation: CASSLFRVATNEKLFF.

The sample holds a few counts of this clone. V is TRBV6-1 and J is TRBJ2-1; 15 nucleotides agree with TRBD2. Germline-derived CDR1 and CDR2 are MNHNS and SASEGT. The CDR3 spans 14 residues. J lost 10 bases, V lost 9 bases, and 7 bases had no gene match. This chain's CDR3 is CASSGLAGGREQFF. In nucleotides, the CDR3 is TGTGCCAGTAGCGGACTAGCGGGGGGGCGGGAGCAGTTCTTC.

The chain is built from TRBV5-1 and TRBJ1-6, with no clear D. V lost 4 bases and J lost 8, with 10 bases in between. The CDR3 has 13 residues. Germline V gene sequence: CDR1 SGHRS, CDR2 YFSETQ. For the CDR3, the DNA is TGCGCCAGCAGCACTCAACTAGATTCACCCCTCCACTTT. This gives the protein CASSTQLDSPLHF.

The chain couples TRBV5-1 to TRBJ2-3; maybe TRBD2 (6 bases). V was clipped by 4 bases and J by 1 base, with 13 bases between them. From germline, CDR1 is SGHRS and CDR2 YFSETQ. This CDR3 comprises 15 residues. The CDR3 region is CASSPLSGGTDTQYF. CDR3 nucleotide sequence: TGCGCCAGCAGCCCCCTATCGGGGGGCACAGATACGCAGTATTTT.

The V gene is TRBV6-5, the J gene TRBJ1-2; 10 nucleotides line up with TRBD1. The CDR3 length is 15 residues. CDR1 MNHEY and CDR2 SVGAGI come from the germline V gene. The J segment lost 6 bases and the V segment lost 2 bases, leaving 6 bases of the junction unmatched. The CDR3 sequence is CASSYGTGAFDGYTF. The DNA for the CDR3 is TGTGCCAGCAGTTACGGGACAGGGGCATTCGATGGCTACACCTTC.

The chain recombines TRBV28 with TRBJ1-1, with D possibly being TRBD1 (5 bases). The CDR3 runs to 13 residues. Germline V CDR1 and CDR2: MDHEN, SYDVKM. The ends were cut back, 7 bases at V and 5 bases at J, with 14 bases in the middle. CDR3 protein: CASNPPGATEAFF. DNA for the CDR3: TGTGCCAGCAACCCCCCCGGGGCGACTGAAGCTTTCTTT.

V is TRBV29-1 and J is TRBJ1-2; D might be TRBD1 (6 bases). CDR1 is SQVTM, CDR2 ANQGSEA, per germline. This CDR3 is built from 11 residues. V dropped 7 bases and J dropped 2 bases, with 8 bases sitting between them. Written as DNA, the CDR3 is TGCAGCGGACAGGCCAACTATGGCTACACCTTC. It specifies CSGQANYGYTF.

The CDR3 is CASSDGNTIYF. The CDR3 nucleotides read TGTGCCAGCAGTGACGGAAACACCATATATTTT. The rearrangement uses TRBV6-6 and TRBJ1-3, with D uncertain. Trimming took 5 bases from V and 4 from J, leaving 3 bases between them. CDR1 and CDR2 from the germline V gene are MNHNY and SVGAGI (reference sequence). The CDR3 spans 11 residues.

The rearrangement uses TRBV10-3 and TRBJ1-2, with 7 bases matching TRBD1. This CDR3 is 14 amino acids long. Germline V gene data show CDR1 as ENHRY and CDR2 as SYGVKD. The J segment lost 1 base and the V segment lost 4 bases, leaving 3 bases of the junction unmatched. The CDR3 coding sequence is TGTGCCATCAGTGGACAGGGAAGTAACTATGGCTACACCTTC. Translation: CAISGQGSNYGYTF.

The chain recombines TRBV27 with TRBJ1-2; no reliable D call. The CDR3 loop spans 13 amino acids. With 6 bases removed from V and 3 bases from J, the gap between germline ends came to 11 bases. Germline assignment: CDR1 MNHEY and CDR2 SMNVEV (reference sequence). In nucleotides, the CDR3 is TGTGCCAGCAGGCGGGCCTCAGACTATGGCTACACCTTC. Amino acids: CASRRASDYGYTF.